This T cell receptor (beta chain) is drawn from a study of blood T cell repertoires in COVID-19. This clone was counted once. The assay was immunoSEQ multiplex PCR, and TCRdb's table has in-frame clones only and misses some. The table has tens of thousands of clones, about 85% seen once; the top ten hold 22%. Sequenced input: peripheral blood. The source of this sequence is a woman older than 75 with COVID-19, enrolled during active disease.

The CDR3 sequence: CASSKQGTDTQYF. The CDR3 DNA reads as TGCGCCAGCAGCAAACAGGGTACAGATACGCAGTATTTT. The chain employs TRBV5-1 and TRBJ2-3; D may be TRBD1 (6 bases). This CDR3 is built from 13 residues. Germline V lookup: CDR1 SGHRS, CDR2 YFSETQ. Trimming cost V 4 bases and J 3 bases, with 9 bases left between them.